This TCR beta chain was identified during a study of cytomegalovirus exposure and HLA in healthy donors. Study-wide results and caveats: A missense variant in DCLRE1C was later tied to TCR beta V- and J-gene trimming. Per a prior analysis, the majority of TCR beta V segments were productive roughly 87% or roughly 30% of the time. Per published reports, the classifier diagnosed cytomegalovirus status with high specificity and sensitivity.

The germline V gene encodes CDR1 MDHEN and CDR2 SYDVKM. The J segment lost 3 bases and the V segment lost 8 bases, leaving 8 bases of the junction unmatched. This CDR3 has 15 amino acids. Concerning this clone itself: No antigen is known for it.

The PCR had 60 Vbeta and 13 Jbeta primers. Method: immunoSEQ multiplex PCR; TCRdb's copy keeps in-frame clones and lacks some. The repertoire holds around 130,000 clones, with 65% to 90% as singletons. Donors showed nominal health when sampled, although they likely had unrecorded immune exposures. The chain has TRBV28 and TRBJ2-3; TRBD2 matches at 10 bases. The TCR sequence derives from a woman between 18 and 29 years old in good health and CMV-seropositive. Sequencing was performed on PBMCs. CDR3 DNA: TGTGCCAGCCTCACCCGGGGACTAGCGACAGATACGCAGTATTTT. Translating it yields CASLTRGLATDTQYF. The full variable domain, with the rest looked up from reference TRBV28 and TRBJ2-3, is DVKVTQSSRYLVKRTGEKVFLECVQDMDHENMFWYRQDPGLGLRLIYFSYDVKMKEKGDIPEGYSVSREKKERFSLILESASTNQTSMYLCASLTRGLATDTQYFGPGTRLTVL.